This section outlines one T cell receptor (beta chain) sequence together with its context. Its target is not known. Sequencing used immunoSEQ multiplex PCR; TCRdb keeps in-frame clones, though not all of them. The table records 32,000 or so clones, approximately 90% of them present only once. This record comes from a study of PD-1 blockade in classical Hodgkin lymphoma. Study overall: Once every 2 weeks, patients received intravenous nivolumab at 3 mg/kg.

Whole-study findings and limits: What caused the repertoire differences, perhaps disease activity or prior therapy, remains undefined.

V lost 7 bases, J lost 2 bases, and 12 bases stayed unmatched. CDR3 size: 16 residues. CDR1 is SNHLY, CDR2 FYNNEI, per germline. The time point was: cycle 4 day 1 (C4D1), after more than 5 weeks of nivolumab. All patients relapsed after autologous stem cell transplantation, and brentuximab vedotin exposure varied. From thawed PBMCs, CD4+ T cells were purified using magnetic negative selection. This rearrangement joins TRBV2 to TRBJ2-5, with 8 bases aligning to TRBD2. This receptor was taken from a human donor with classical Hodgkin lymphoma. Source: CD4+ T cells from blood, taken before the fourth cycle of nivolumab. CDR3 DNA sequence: TGTGCCAGCAAACTTCCCCTCGGGAGGGGACAAGAGACCCAGTACTTC. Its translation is CASKLPLGRGQETQYF.